Given below is one T cell receptor (beta chain) in context. Its antigen is currently unknown. The data stem from a study of CD8 T cells in ankylosing spondylitis. Germline-derived CDR1 and CDR2 are MNHEY and SMNVEV (reference sequence). The CDR3 spans 14 residues. Trimming removed 1 base at V and 1 base at J, with 8 bases between. Study findings and constraints: A TCR beta motif of eight highly homologous variants appeared characteristic of ankylosing spondylitis blood.

TCRdb used MiXCR to reprocess the 5' RACE reads, holding one entry per CDR3 protein. The sample consists of 670,000 or so distinct CDR3 sequences, under 20% of them appearing once. The rearrangement joins TRBV27 to TRBJ2-7, with no clear D. The receptor was isolated from a male donor with ankylosing spondylitis. Sample: blood, either unsorted or a sorted T cell fraction (not recorded which). CDR3 residues: CASSLYGHSYEQYF. As DNA, the CDR3 is TGTGCCAGCAGTTTATACGGCCATTCCTACGAGCAGTACTTC.